Below, 24 T cell receptor beta chains from the same sample are listed, as sequenced in a study of T-cell reconstitution after alpha-beta-depleted transplantation in children. The TCRbeta library incorporated unique molecular identifiers. Each CDR3 protein is one row after TCRdb ran MiXCR on the PCR reads. The top ten hold over 2% of the sample, which has some 240,000 distinct CDR3 sequences, approximately 12% seen once. Sequences were derived from PBMCs from the stem cell graft donor, sampled from the stem cell graft. These receptors originate from a human donor who donated a stem cell graft to a child with acute lymphoblastic leukemia.

This clonotype came up many times. The V call is TRBV5-1, the J call TRBJ2-2; TRBD1 agrees at 7 bases. Germline CDR1 reads SGHRS; CDR2 reads YFSETQ. The V and J ends lost 4 bases and 6 bases, in that order; junction bases with no gene match: 6. The CDR3 spans 14 residues. The CDR3 DNA follows: TGCGCCAGCAGCCGTAGACAGGGAGCCGGGGAGCTGTTTTTT. Translated, it gives CASSRRQGAGELFF.

The table lists this clonotype with many counts. V and J are TRBV10-3 and TRBJ2-5; TRBD1 agrees at 9 bases. Germline CDR1 ENHRY, CDR2 SYGVKD. V was pared by 6 bases and J by 4 bases, with 0 bases of the junction left unmatched. The CDR3 is 12 residues long. CDR3 DNA sequence: TGTGCCATCAGGGACAGGGGAGAGACCCAGTACTTC. This encodes CAIRDRGETQYF.

This clonotype was seen ten or more times. This chain links TRBV27 with TRBJ2-1; 11 bases match TRBD2. Germline V gene data show CDR1 as MNHEY and CDR2 as SMNVEV (reference sequence). The CDR3 contains 17 residues. V was clipped by 5 bases and J by 3 bases; unmatched bases: 9. In DNA form, the CDR3 reads TGTGCCAGCAGTCTCGGGACTAGCGGCAGGTACTACAATGAGCAGTTCTTC. Residues: CASSLGTSGRYYNEQFF.

This clonotype was counted at least ten times. The rearrangement links TRBV19 to TRBJ2-3; perhaps TRBD2 as D (5 bases). CDR3 length: 15 amino acids. The ends were cut back, 5 bases at V and 0 bases at J, with 12 bases in the middle. CDR1 and CDR2 from the germline V gene are LNHDA and SQIVND (reference sequence). The CDR3 reads CASSALAQSTDTQYF. In DNA, the CDR3 is TGTGCCAGTAGTGCCCTAGCACAAAGCACAGATACGCAGTATTTT. The whole variable domain, remainder taken from reference TRBV19 and TRBJ2-3, is DGGITQSPKYLFRKEGQNVTLSCEQNLNHDAMYWYRQDPGQGLRLIYYSQIVNDFQKGDIAEGYSVSREKKESFPLTVTSAQKNPTAFYLCASSALAQSTDTQYFGPGTRLTVL.

This clonotype was counted many times. The chain has TRBV29-1 and TRBJ2-2, with a possible D match to TRBD1 (6 bases). The CDR3 is 14 amino acids. The V gene lost 4 bases and the J gene lost 1 base, with 10 bases spanning the gap. The germline gives CDR1 SQVTM, CDR2 ANQGSEA. The CDR3 sequence: CSVVGHLNTGELFF. CDR3 DNA sequence: TGCAGCGTTGTGGGACACCTGAACACCGGGGAGCTGTTTTTT.

This clonotype was detected many times. The rearrangement joins TRBV10-3 to TRBJ2-3, with D hard to call. The CDR3 has 14 amino acids. The germline V and J ends were trimmed by 0 bases and 5 bases, with 9 bases remaining between them. The germline CDR1 and CDR2 sequences are ENHRY and SYGVKD. CDR3 DNA sequence: TGTGCCATCAGTGAGTCGACGGGTCAAGATACGCAGTATTTT. Residues: CAISESTGQDTQYF.

Ten or more counts support this clonotype. This chain connects TRBV20-1 to TRBJ2-1, with D unresolved. The CDR3 consists of 13 residues. From germline, CDR1 is DFQATT and CDR2 SNEGSKA (reference sequence). The V end was cut by 2 bases, the J end by 2 bases, with 7 bases between. The CDR3 here is CSARSYTYNEQFF. The CDR3 region has the DNA TGCAGTGCTAGAAGCTATACCTACAATGAGCAGTTCTTC.

This clonotype showed up many times. This chain connects TRBV24-1 to TRBJ2-3; 10 bases agree with TRBD2. Per germline, CDR1 KGHDR and CDR2 SFDVKD. CDR3 size: 16 residues. The trim removed 3 bases at V and 4 bases at J, leaving 6 bases unmatched. The CDR3 region has the DNA TGTGCCACCAGTGATCCGGCTAGCGGGAGCCCAGATACGCAGTATTTT. Its translation: CATSDPASGSPDTQYF.

The chain uses TRBV30 and TRBJ2-7; no reliable D call. With 2 bases removed from V and 0 bases from J, the gap between germline ends came to 8 bases. The CDR3 totals 13 residues. The V gene's germline CDR1 is GTSNPN and CDR2 SVGIG (reference sequence). The DNA for the CDR3 is TGTGCCTGGAGTCCACCGAGCTCCTACGAGCAGTACTTC. Its translation: CAWSPPSSYEQYF.

This chain connects TRBV11-2 to TRBJ2-7, with 8 bases identical to TRBD1. CDR1 and CDR2 from the germline V gene are SGHAT and FQNNGV. This CDR3 comprises 16 residues. V was pared by 5 bases and J by 7 bases, with 16 bases of the junction left unmatched. CDR3 loop: CASSPNPPGTGGEQYF. In nucleotides, the CDR3 is TGTGCCAGCAGCCCCAACCCACCCGGGACAGGAGGAGAGCAGTACTTC.

Regarding this clonotype: A clone one base away is much larger, so this may be a read error. The chain joins TRBV12-3 or TRBV12-4 to TRBJ1-4; 9 bases line up with TRBD1. The CDR3 has 17 residues. Trimming cost V 10 bases and J 8 bases; bases outside gene matches: 20. CDR3 DNA: TGTGCCATCAGCCCTTCTCATAACAGGGGGCTGGGGGAAAAACTGTTTTTT. Translating it yields CAISPSHNRGLGEKLFF.

This clonotype has at least ten counts. The CDR3 DNA sequence: TGTGCCAGCAGCGCAAGTCCGGGACCGTCTAATGAAAAACTGTTTTTT. It yields the protein CASSASPGPSNEKLFF. J is TRBJ1-4 and V is TRBV9; TRBD1 is a possible D gene (5 bases). This CDR3 is 16 amino acids long. V was clipped by 3 bases and J by 3 bases, with 15 bases between them. Germline CDR1 and CDR2: SGDLS and YYNGEE. Full variable domain (missing parts from reference TRBV9 and TRBJ1-4): DSGVTQTPKHLITATGQRVTLRCSPRSGDLSVYWYQQSLDQGLQFLIQYYNGEERAKGNILERFSAQQFPDLHSELNLSSLELGDSALYFCASSASPGPSNEKLFFGSGTQLSVL.

As for this clonotype: Compared with germline, one end of the junction differs, possibly owing to a read error. The chain is built from TRBV4-3 and TRBJ1-1; no definite D call. Germline V gene sequence: CDR1 LGHNA, CDR2 YSLEER. The CDR3 runs to 17 residues. CDR3 protein: CATSQSQRGWVNTEAFF. CDR3 nucleotide sequence: TGCGCCACCAGCCAATCCCAGCGCGGGTGGGTGAACACTGAAGCTTTCTTT.

The chain combines TRBV7-2 with TRBJ2-7; D ambiguous. The V gene lost 3 bases and the J gene lost 0 bases, with 9 bases spanning the gap. The germline V gene encodes CDR1 SGHTA and CDR2 FQGNSA. The CDR3 runs to 14 residues. CDR3 loop: CASSLALFSYEQYF. Here the CDR3 DNA reads TGTGCCAGCAGCTTGGCGTTATTCTCCTACGAGCAGTACTTC. Looking up the rest from reference TRBV7-2 and TRBJ2-7 gives the full variable domain: GAGVSQSPSNKVTEKGKDVELRCDPISGHTALYWYRQSLGQGLEFLIYFQGNSAPDKSGLPSDRFSAERTGGSVSTLTIQRTQQEDSAVYLCASSLALFSYEQYFGPGTRLTVT.

Ten or more counts support this clonotype. The rearrangement uses TRBV12-3 or TRBV12-4 and TRBJ1-5; no clear D. V gave up 3 bases and J gave up 5 bases, with 8 bases separating them. The CDR3 runs 13 residues. The CDR3 DNA follows: TGTGCCAGCAGTTTTGGGTTCGATCAGCCCCAGCATTTT. Translating it yields CASSFGFDQPQHF.

Many counts were recorded for this clonotype. The genes are TRBV27 and TRBJ2-4; 7 nucleotides agree with TRBD2. This CDR3 comprises 13 residues. Germline V gene lookup returns CDR1 MNHEY and CDR2 SMNVEV (reference sequence). The junction had 9 bases not matched to a gene; V was cut back by 6 bases and J by 10 bases. The CDR3: CASSLTGAGIQYF. CDR3 in DNA: TGTGCCAGCAGCTTGACCGGAGCGGGAATTCAGTACTTC.

As for this clonotype: With a much larger clone just one base away, this may be a read error. V usage is TRBV7-3 and J usage is TRBJ1-1; no reliable D call. The CDR3 totals 13 residues. Germline V gene lookup returns CDR1 SGHTA and CDR2 FQGTGA. The CDR3 here is CVSSPTAEAEAFF. The CDR3 DNA sequence: TGTGTCAGCAGCCCAACCGCGGAGGCTGAAGCTTTCTTT.

This clonotype was recorded at least ten times. The CDR3 DNA reads TGCAGTGCTAGCGTGGGGGGGACAGATACGCAGTATTTT. Translating gives CSASVGGTDTQYF. The genes are TRBV20-1 and TRBJ2-3, with TRBD2 matching over 7 bases. The CDR3 has 13 residues. J was trimmed by 3 bases and V by 3 bases; bases with no gene match: 3. Germline V gives CDR1 DFQATT, CDR2 SNEGSKA (reference sequence).

This clonotype came up many times. This chain joins TRBV3-1 and TRBJ1-1; D remains ambiguous. With 1 base removed from V and 0 bases from J, the gap between germline ends came to 12 bases. There are 16 residues in the CDR3. Germline CDR1 and CDR2: LGHDT and YNNKEL (reference sequence). The CDR3 region is CASSQAKGAVNTEAFF. The DNA of the CDR3 is TGTGCCAGCAGCCAAGCGAAGGGCGCCGTGAACACTGAAGCTTTCTTT.

This clonotype was seen a handful of times. The chain carries TRBV2 and TRBJ2-1; TRBD1 might be the D (6 bases). Deletions cut 4 bases from V and 9 bases from J, with 19 bases between. Germline assignment: CDR1 SNHLY and CDR2 FYNNEI. CDR3 length: 15 amino acids. CDR3 sequence: CASSGWDKSVAEQFF. The DNA of the CDR3 is TGTGCCAGCAGTGGATGGGACAAGAGCGTGGCTGAGCAGTTCTTC.

This clonotype was seen ten or more times. Here the CDR3 reads CASSHLLTAPGNIQYF. The CDR3 bases are TGTGCCAGCAGCCACTTGTTGACAGCCCCGGGTAACATTCAGTACTTC. The chain has TRBV3-1 and TRBJ2-4, with D possibly being TRBD1 (5 bases). Between the trimmed V and J ends, which lost 3 bases and 7 bases, there was a span of 19 bases. This CDR3 has 16 amino acids. Germline CDR1 LGHDT, CDR2 YNNKEL (reference sequence).

This clonotype was counted ten times or more. The gene calls are TRBV12-3 or TRBV12-4 and TRBJ1-1, with D unresolved. The length of the CDR3 is 14 residues. V was shortened by 1 base and J by 1 base, with 7 bases between the two germline ends. This CDR3 reads CASSLVGKNTEAFF. The CDR3 nucleotides read TGTGCCAGCAGTTTAGTCGGGAAGAACACTGAAGCTTTCTTT.

This clonotype has a count of ten or more. The CDR3 sequence is CSARVRREGYEQYF. CDR3 in DNA: TGCAGTGCTAGAGTAAGGCGGGAGGGCTACGAGCAGTACTTC. The J gene is TRBJ2-7, the V gene TRBV20-1; 9 nucleotides line up with TRBD2. J lost 3 bases, V lost 1 base, and 4 bases had no gene match. The length of the CDR3 is 14 residues. Germline assignment: CDR1 DFQATT and CDR2 SNEGSKA (reference sequence).

This clonotype has just a few counts. The chain employs TRBV7-9 and TRBJ2-4; 8 bases are a match to TRBD2. Per germline, CDR1 SEHNR and CDR2 FQNEAQ (reference sequence). The CDR3 consists of 17 residues. Trimming cost V 5 bases and J 4 bases; bases outside gene matches: 13. The CDR3 sequence: CASSPLRGGRFKNIQYF. The CDR3, as DNA: TGTGCCAGCAGCCCATTACGCGGGGGGCGCTTTAAAAACATTCAGTACTTC.